The 18 T cell receptor beta chains given below trace back to one sample, sequenced in a study of cytomegalovirus exposure and HLA in healthy donors. PCR was performed using 60 Vbeta and 13 Jbeta primers. The method was immunoSEQ multiplex PCR; TCRdb's version includes in-frame clones alone and lacks a portion of them. The sample includes more than 100,000 clones, around 77% of them seen just once. Sequencing used PBMCs. These receptors were taken from a man between 45 and 60 years old in good health and CMV-seropositive.

This chain uses TRBV2 with TRBJ2-7; D is undetermined. Trimming took off 3 bases at V and 3 bases at J, with 15 bases between the two ends. Looked up from germline, CDR1 is SNHLY and CDR2 is FYNNEI. The CDR3 sequence is 15 residues long. CDR3: CASSDFGTPSYEQYF. The CDR3 coding sequence is TGTGCCAGCAGTGATTTTGGTACTCCGAGCTACGAGCAGTACTTC.

The V and J genes are TRBV30 and TRBJ2-7; weak D call: TRBD1 (6 bases). V dropped 4 bases and J dropped 6 bases, with 13 bases sitting between them. The CDR3 loop spans 12 amino acids. Germline CDR1 and CDR2: GTSNPN and SVGIG (reference sequence). CDR3 region: CAWMREQGEQYF. The CDR3 nucleotides are TGTGCCTGGATGAGGGAACAGGGCGAGCAGTACTTC.

The rearrangement joins TRBV19 to TRBJ1-4; D remains ambiguous. This CDR3 spans 13 amino acids. The germline V and J ends were trimmed by 5 bases and 7 bases, with 11 bases remaining between them. The germline V gene has CDR1 LNHDA and CDR2 SQIVND (reference sequence). This CDR3 is CASSAVSGEKLFF. CDR3 nucleotide sequence: TGTGCCAGTAGTGCTGTATCGGGTGAAAAACTGTTTTTT.

V is TRBV27 and J is TRBJ2-5; D possibly corresponds to TRBD2 (6 bases). The end of the DNA aligns better with TRBJ2-7, so the J call may be wrong. The germline gives CDR1 MNHEY, CDR2 SMNVEV (reference sequence). The CDR3 runs 15 residues. DNA of the CDR3: TGTGCCAGCAGTCCCTCGACTAGAACAACTTACGAGCAGTACTTC. Its translation: CASSPSTRTTYEQYF.

The rearrangement uses TRBV30 and TRBJ2-2, with 9 positions matching TRBD1. Trimming removed 5 bases from V and 6 bases from J; junction bases left unmatched: 16. Germline V CDR1 and CDR2: GTSNPN, SVGIG (reference sequence). This CDR3 contains 17 residues. The CDR3 DNA is TGTGCCTGGGAGGCAGGGACAGGGACCGTCGGCGCCGGGGAGCTGTTTTTT. It codes for CAWEAGTGTVGAGELFF.

The chain joins TRBV18 to TRBJ2-2; tentatively, D is TRBD1 (6 bases). CDR1 is KGHSH and CDR2 is LQKENI in the germline V gene. The CDR3 covers 15 residues. Trimming removed 3 bases from V and 0 bases from J, with 8 bases in between. The CDR3 is CASSPTGSNTGELFF. The CDR3 DNA is TGTGCCAGCTCACCGACAGGATCGAACACCGGGGAGCTGTTTTTT.

The chain joins TRBV9 to TRBJ2-1; 7 bases agree with TRBD2. J gave up 10 bases and V 3 bases, and 10 bases lay outside the gene matches. Germline V gene sequence: CDR1 SGDLS, CDR2 YYNGEE. The CDR3 has 14 residues. The DNA for the CDR3 is TGTGCCAGCAGCGCCCCTACTAGCGTATCGGAGCAGTTCTTC. Its protein is CASSAPTSVSEQFF.

This rearrangement joins TRBV15 to TRBJ2-3, with 10 bases lining up with TRBD1. The V and J ends lost 7 bases and 5 bases, in that order; junction bases with no gene match: 6. The germline V gene has CDR1 LNHNV and CDR2 YYDKDF (reference sequence). The CDR3 runs 14 residues. The CDR3 region is CATNPGQGKDTQYF. The CDR3 bases are TGTGCCACCAATCCGGGACAGGGGAAAGATACGCAGTATTTT.

This sequence joins TRBV28 and TRBJ2-1, with 13 positions matching TRBD2. This CDR3 region has 18 residues. Germline loops: CDR1 MDHEN, CDR2 SYDVKM. The V and J ends lost 3 bases and 5 bases, in that order; junction bases with no gene match: 10. The DNA of the CDR3 is TGTGCCAGCAGTTTGGCTGGACTAGCGGGAGAATCGGACAATGAGCAGTTCTTC. This encodes CASSLAGLAGESDNEQFF.

V is TRBV6-6 and J is TRBJ2-7; perhaps TRBD1 as D (6 bases). The CDR3 is 15 residues long. Germline CDR1 is MNHNY and CDR2 is SVGAGI (reference sequence). The ends were cut back, 6 bases at V and 2 bases at J, with 17 bases in the middle. This chain's CDR3 is CASSPRTGSAYEQYF. The CDR3 DNA sequence: TGTGCCAGCAGCCCACGCACAGGGTCAGCCTACGAGCAGTACTTC.

The chain carries TRBV2 and TRBJ2-1; D might be TRBD1 (6 bases). Germline-derived CDR1 and CDR2 are SNHLY and FYNNEI. The V gene lost 6 bases and the J gene lost 11 bases, with 14 bases spanning the gap. The CDR3 has 12 amino acids. The CDR3 protein is CASRGQGRQQFF. In nucleotides, the CDR3 is TGTGCCAGCAGGGGGCAGGGGCGCCAGCAGTTCTTC.

V gene TRBV28 combines with J gene TRBJ1-5, with 8 bases matching TRBD1. CDR1 is MDHEN and CDR2 is SYDVKM in the germline V gene. The ends lost 6 bases at V and 6 bases at J; junction bases unmatched: 10. This CDR3 contains 15 residues. In nucleotides, the CDR3 is TGTGCCAGCAGCTCCGGACAGGGCCGGAGTCAGCCCCAGCATTTT. Protein: CASSSGQGRSQPQHF.

The chain uses TRBV5-6 and TRBJ2-7; TRBD2 aligns across 7 bases. The length of the CDR3 is 13 residues. Per germline, CDR1 SGHDT and CDR2 YYEEEE. The V and J ends lost 4 bases and 4 bases, in that order; junction bases with no gene match: 5. The CDR3 sequence is CASSPAGRYEQYF. CDR3 nucleotide sequence: TGTGCCAGCAGCCCCGCCGGGAGGTACGAGCAGTACTTC.

V is TRBV27 and J is TRBJ2-1; 9 nucleotides agree with TRBD2. The CDR3 runs to 15 residues. Germline V gene sequence: CDR1 MNHEY, CDR2 SMNVEV (reference sequence). After removal of 3 bases from V and 6 bases from J, the junction contained 6 bases not matched to a gene. The CDR3 here is CASSLLTSGPNEQFF. The CDR3 DNA reads as TGTGCCAGCAGTTTGTTGACTAGCGGTCCCAATGAGCAGTTCTTC.

The chain uses TRBV10-3 and TRBJ2-7; no firm D call. V was cut by 3 bases and J by 4 bases, with 4 bases left in between. There are 11 residues in the CDR3. Looked up from germline, CDR1 is ENHRY and CDR2 is SYGVKD. The CDR3, as DNA: TGTGCCATCAGTGATATTTACGAGCAGTACTTC. It specifies CAISDIYEQYF.

This clone was counted a single time. The rearrangement links TRBV6-1 to TRBJ2-7; TRBD2 aligns across 10 bases. Per the germline V gene, CDR1 is MNHNS and CDR2 is SASEGT. Unmatched junction bases numbered 9, after V lost 5 bases and J lost 5 bases. The CDR3 loop spans 15 amino acids. The CDR3 spells CASSPLAGEFNEQYF. DNA for the CDR3: TGTGCCAGCAGTCCTCTAGCGGGAGAATTTAACGAGCAGTACTTC.

V is TRBV29-1 and J is TRBJ2-7; TRBD1 agrees at 12 bases. Per the germline V gene, CDR1 is SQVTM and CDR2 is ANQGSEA. V lost 6 bases, J lost 2 bases, and 17 bases stayed unmatched. This CDR3 is built from 18 residues. The chain's CDR3 is CSVGDRDRGLNLPYEQYF. The CDR3 DNA follows: TGCAGCGTGGGGGACCGGGACAGGGGGCTAAACCTCCCCTACGAGCAGTACTTC.

The genes are TRBV5-6 and TRBJ2-7; weak D call: TRBD1 (6 bases). There are 14 residues in the CDR3. V was pared by 4 bases and J by 6 bases, with 17 bases between. Germline values: CDR1 SGHDT, CDR2 YYEEEE. CDR3 residues: CASSIAGTPSEQYF. CDR3 coding DNA: TGTGCCAGCAGCATAGCCGGGACACCTTCCGAGCAGTACTTC.